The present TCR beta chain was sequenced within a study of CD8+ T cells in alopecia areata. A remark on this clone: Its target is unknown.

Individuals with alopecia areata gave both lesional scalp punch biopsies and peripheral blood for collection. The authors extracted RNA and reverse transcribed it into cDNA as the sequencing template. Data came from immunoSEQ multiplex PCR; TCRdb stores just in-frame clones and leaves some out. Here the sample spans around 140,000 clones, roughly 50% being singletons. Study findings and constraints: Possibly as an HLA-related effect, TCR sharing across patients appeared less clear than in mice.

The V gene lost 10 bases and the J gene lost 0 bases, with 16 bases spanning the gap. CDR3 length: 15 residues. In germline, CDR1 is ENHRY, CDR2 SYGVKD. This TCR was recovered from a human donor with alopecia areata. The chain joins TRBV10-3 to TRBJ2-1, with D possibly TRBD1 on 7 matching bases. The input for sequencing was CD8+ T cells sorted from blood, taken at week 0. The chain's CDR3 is CATGGTASSYNEQFF. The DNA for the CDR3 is TGTGCCACAGGGGGGACAGCGAGCTCCTACAATGAGCAGTTCTTC.